Listed below are T cell receptor beta chains from one sample, sequenced in a study of blood T cell repertoires in COVID-19. The data were produced by immunoSEQ multiplex PCR, yet TCRdb's version contains in-frame clones alone and is incomplete. The repertoire includes fewer than 350,000 clones, approximately 89% of them detected once, and roughly a tenth sits in the top ten. Sequenced material: PBMCs or T cells enriched from blood (not recorded which). Receptors originate from a middle-aged woman who had recovered from COVID-19. Both conserved end residues are part of each CDR3. Each record gives: clone size, D gene, J gene, V gene, CDR3 protein, CDR3 DNA. D genes are given only for firm matches. Clone size is shown for a subset of rows, as once, few, many or a class of expanded clone.

clone_size: few; d_call: -; j_call: TRBJ1-6; v_call: TRBV2; cdr3_aa: CASSPRFPYNSPLHF; cdr3_nt: TGTGCCAGCAGCCCCAGGTTCCCCTATAATTCACCCCTCCACTTT
clone_size: -; d_call: TRBD1; j_call: TRBJ2-1; v_call: TRBV7-2; cdr3_aa: CASSPGQAYNEQFF; cdr3_nt: TGTGCCAGCAGCCCCGGACAGGCGTACAATGAGCAGTTCTTC
clone_size: -; d_call: TRBD1; j_call: TRBJ2-3; v_call: TRBV6-4; cdr3_aa: CASSPTGDTQYF; cdr3_nt: TGTGCCAGCAGTCCGACAGGGGATACGCAGTATTTT
clone_size: -; d_call: -; j_call: TRBJ2-2; v_call: TRBV5-4; cdr3_aa: CASSTSRAANTGELFF; cdr3_nt: TGTGCCAGCAGCACCAGTCGCGCGGCGAACACCGGGGAGCTGTTTTTT
clone_size: -; d_call: -; j_call: TRBJ1-5; v_call: TRBV2; cdr3_aa: CASKRTVSNQPQHF; cdr3_nt: TGTGCCAGCAAAAGGACAGTCAGCAATCAGCCCCAGCATTTT
clone_size: -; d_call: TRBD2; j_call: TRBJ2-5; v_call: TRBV24-1; cdr3_aa: CATSDPSERGQETQYF; cdr3_nt: TGTGCCACCAGTGATCCGTCCGAGCGGGGCCAAGAGACCCAGTACTTC
clone_size: -; d_call: -; j_call: TRBJ1-1; v_call: TRBV6-5; cdr3_aa: CASSSADTHTEAFF; cdr3_nt: TGTGCCAGCAGTTCGGCGGACACCCACACTGAAGCTTTCTTT
clone_size: -; d_call: -; j_call: TRBJ1-1; v_call: TRBV7-2; cdr3_aa: CASSSVGGFTEAFF; cdr3_nt: TGTGCCAGCAGCTCGGTCGGGGGTTTTACTGAAGCTTTCTTT
clone_size: -; d_call: -; j_call: TRBJ2-3; v_call: TRBV10-3; cdr3_aa: CAISEGTTDTQYF; cdr3_nt: TGTGCCATCAGTGAGGGGACTACAGATACGCAGTATTTT
clone_size: few; d_call: TRBD1; j_call: TRBJ1-3; v_call: TRBV29-1; cdr3_aa: CSILQGPGNTIYF; cdr3_nt: TGCAGCATACTACAGGGGCCTGGAAACACCATATATTTT
clone_size: -; d_call: -; j_call: TRBJ1-1; v_call: TRBV3-1/TRBV3-2; cdr3_aa: CASSQEDLLEANTEAFF; cdr3_nt: TGTGCCAGCAGCCAAGAGGATCTATTAGAGGCGAACACTGAAGCTTTCTTT
clone_size: -; d_call: -; j_call: TRBJ1-2; v_call: TRBV19; cdr3_aa: CASSPTVSNYGYTF; cdr3_nt: TGTGCCAGTAGTCCGACAGTGTCTAACTATGGCTACACCTTC
clone_size: -; d_call: TRBD1; j_call: TRBJ1-2; v_call: TRBV6-6; cdr3_aa: CASSYSWTGVHGYTF; cdr3_nt: TGTGCCAGCAGTTACTCCTGGACAGGGGTGCATGGCTACACCTTC
clone_size: -; d_call: TRBD1; j_call: TRBJ2-7; v_call: TRBV20-1; cdr3_aa: CSARRQGQYF; cdr3_nt: TGCAGTGCAAGACGACAGGGTCAGTACTTC
clone_size: -; d_call: -; j_call: TRBJ1-2; v_call: TRBV7-9; cdr3_aa: CASSLSGYGYTF; cdr3_nt: TGTGCCAGCAGTTTATCGGGTTATGGCTACACCTTC
clone_size: -; d_call: TRBD1; j_call: TRBJ1-2; v_call: TRBV7-2; cdr3_aa: CASSSRTGIDYDGYTF; cdr3_nt: TGTGCCAGCAGCTCTCGGACAGGGATAGATTATGATGGCTACACCTTC
clone_size: -; d_call: TRBD2; j_call: TRBJ2-3; v_call: TRBV5-6; cdr3_aa: CASSLRLAGVTDTQYF; cdr3_nt: TGTGCCAGCAGCTTGAGACTAGCGGGGGTCACAGATACGCAGTATTTT
clone_size: -; d_call: TRBD1; j_call: TRBJ2-1; v_call: TRBV18; cdr3_aa: CASSPPRGQVYNEQFF; cdr3_nt: TGTGCCAGCTCACCCCCGAGGGGACAGGTCTACAATGAGCAGTTCTTC
clone_size: -; d_call: -; j_call: TRBJ2-3; v_call: TRBV30; cdr3_aa: CAWSLVAADTQYF; cdr3_nt: TGTGCCTGGAGCTTAGTCGCCGCAGATACGCAGTATTTT
clone_size: -; d_call: TRBD1; j_call: TRBJ2-5; v_call: TRBV5-1; cdr3_aa: CASSLTGTGGETQYF; cdr3_nt: TGCGCCAGCAGCTTGACCGGGACAGGGGGAGAGACCCAGTACTTC
clone_size: -; d_call: -; j_call: TRBJ2-7; v_call: TRBV19; cdr3_aa: CASSLWGDDEQYF; cdr3_nt: TGTGCCAGTAGTCTTTGGGGGGATGATGAGCAGTACTTC